What follows is one T cell receptor (beta chain) and its context. The record originates from a study of blood T cell repertoires in COVID-19. Study in general: COVID-19 samples from acute and convalescent phases originated in the United States, Italy and Spain. T cells, B-cell-depleted T cells, or PBMCs supplied cDNA or gDNA.

As originally analysed: Reference gene primer amplification yielded estimated nucleated cell counts. Profiling relied on immunoSEQ multiplex PCR, and the TCRdb table lists in-frame clones only, not all of them. Clonal size and the V and J genes are those of that table, whereas D and trimming came from the DNA. Here the sample spans 150,000 to 200,000 clones, 85% to 90% being singletons. CDR3 length: 17 residues. From germline, CDR1 is LNHNV and CDR2 YYDKDF (reference sequence). Trimming cost V 0 bases and J 4 bases; bases outside gene matches: 12. The sequence came from a woman in her 70s with acute or convalescent COVID-19. The source material was peripheral blood. This chain joins TRBV15 and TRBJ2-7; 7 bases fit TRBD2. The CDR3 sequence is CATSRDLGAGWGYEQYF. The DNA of the CDR3 is TGTGCCACCAGCAGAGATTTAGGAGCGGGGTGGGGGTACGAGCAGTACTTC.